This T cell receptor beta chain is from a study of cytomegalovirus exposure and HLA in healthy donors. Whole-study context: Within an early data release were about 85 million unique TCRs drawn from HLA-typed donors.

The CDR3 length is 15 residues. CDR1 and CDR2 (germline): SNHLY, FYNNEI. V gave up 4 bases and J gave up 6 bases, with 18 bases separating them. In this sample, this clone turned up once. Its antigen remains unknown. Points from the study as a whole: What TCR beta sequences reportedly achieved was accurate prediction of HLA-A and HLA-B alleles in most subjects.

The primer mix had 60 Vbeta and 13 Jbeta primers. The data were produced by immunoSEQ multiplex PCR, yet TCRdb's version contains in-frame clones alone and is incomplete. The sample has roughly 100,000 clones; roughly 80% are singletons. The V and J genes are TRBV2 and TRBJ1-2; D remains ambiguous. This receptor was identified in a man aged 35-49 years in good health and CMV-seronegative. What was sequenced was PBMCs. The CDR3 nucleotides read TGTGCCAGCAGTGCCTTGCAGCGGGTTGGGAATGGCTACACCTTC. Its protein is CASSALQRVGNGYTF.